This T cell receptor (beta chain) was obtained from a study of blood T cell repertoires in COVID-19. Study-level information: There were acute and convalescent COVID-19 samples, and they came from the United States, Italy and Spain. T cells, B-cell-depleted T cells, or PBMCs provided the cDNA or gDNA that served as material.

Germline-derived CDR1 and CDR2 are MGHRA and YSYEKL. Between the trimmed V and J ends, which lost 4 bases and 1 base, there was a span of 11 bases. This CDR3 comprises 15 residues. How the authors handled the data: For nucleated cells, counts were estimated from reference gene primer amplification. The repertoire was sequenced with immunoSEQ multiplex PCR; TCRdb's copy has only in-frame clones and lacks some. Clone size and V and J calls were adopted from that table, with D and trimming inferred from the DNA. The repertoire holds about 40,000 clones, with around 83% as singletons. The sequencing input was peripheral blood. This receptor was obtained from a man aged 45 to 65 in a cohort sampled during active COVID-19. This chain links TRBV4-1 with TRBJ1-3; D is undetermined. The CDR3 nucleotides are TGCGCCAGCAGCCCCTCGGGTCAGTCTGGAAACACCATATATTTT. Protein sequence: CASSPSGQSGNTIYF.